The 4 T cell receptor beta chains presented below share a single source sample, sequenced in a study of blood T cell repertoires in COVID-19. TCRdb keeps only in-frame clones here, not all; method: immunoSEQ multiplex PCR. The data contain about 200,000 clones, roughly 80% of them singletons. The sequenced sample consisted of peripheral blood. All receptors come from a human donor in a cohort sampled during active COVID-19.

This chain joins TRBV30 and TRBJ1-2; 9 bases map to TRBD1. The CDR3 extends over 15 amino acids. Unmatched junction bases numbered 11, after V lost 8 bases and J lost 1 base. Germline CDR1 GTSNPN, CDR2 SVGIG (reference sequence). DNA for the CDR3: TGTGCCCTAAGCCGGGACAGGGCGTATAACTATGGCTACACCTTC. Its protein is CALSRDRAYNYGYTF.

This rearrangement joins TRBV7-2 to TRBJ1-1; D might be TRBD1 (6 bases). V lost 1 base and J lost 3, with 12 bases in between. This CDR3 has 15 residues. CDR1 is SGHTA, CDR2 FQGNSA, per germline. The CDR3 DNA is TGTGCCAGCAGCTTAGTCACAGGGCGGGACACTGAAGCTTTCTTT. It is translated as CASSLVTGRDTEAFF.

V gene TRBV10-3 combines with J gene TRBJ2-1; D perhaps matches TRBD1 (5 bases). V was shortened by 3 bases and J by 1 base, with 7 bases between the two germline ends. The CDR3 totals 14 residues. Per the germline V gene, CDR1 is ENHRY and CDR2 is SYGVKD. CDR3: CAISDRVSYNEQFF. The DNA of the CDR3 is TGTGCCATCAGTGACAGGGTTTCCTACAATGAGCAGTTCTTC.

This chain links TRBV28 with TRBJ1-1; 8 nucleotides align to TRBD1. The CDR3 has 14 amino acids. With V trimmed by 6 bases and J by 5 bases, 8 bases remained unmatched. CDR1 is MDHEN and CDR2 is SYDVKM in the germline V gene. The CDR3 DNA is TGTGCCAGCAGCCTACAGGGGGGAAGGACTGAAGCTTTCTTT. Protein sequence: CASSLQGGRTEAFF.